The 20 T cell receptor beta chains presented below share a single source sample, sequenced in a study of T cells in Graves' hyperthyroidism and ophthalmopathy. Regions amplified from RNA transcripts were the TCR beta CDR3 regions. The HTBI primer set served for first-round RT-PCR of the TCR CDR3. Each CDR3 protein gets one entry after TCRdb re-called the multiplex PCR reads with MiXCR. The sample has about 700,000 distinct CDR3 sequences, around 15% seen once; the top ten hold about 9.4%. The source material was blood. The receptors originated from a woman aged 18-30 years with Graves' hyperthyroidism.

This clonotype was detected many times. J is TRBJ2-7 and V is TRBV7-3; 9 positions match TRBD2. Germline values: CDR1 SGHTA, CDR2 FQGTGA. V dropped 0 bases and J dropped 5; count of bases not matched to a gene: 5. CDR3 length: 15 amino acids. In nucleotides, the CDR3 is TGTGCCAGCAGCTTAACTAGCGGGAGCGCCCACGAGCAGTACTTC. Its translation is CASSLTSGSAHEQYF.

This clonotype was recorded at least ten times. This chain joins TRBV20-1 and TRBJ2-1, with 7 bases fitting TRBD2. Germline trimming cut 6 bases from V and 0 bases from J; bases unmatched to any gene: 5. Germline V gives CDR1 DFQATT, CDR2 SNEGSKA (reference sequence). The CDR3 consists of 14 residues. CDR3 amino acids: CSALRGGSYNEQFF. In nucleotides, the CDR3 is TGCAGTGCCCTTCGCGGGGGCTCCTACAATGAGCAGTTCTTC.

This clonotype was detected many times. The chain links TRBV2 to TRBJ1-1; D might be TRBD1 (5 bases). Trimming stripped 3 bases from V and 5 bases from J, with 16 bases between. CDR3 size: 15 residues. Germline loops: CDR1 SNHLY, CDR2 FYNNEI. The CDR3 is CASSEEWGGRTEAFF. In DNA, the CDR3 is TGTGCCAGCAGTGAGGAGTGGGGGGGGAGAACTGAAGCTTTCTTT.

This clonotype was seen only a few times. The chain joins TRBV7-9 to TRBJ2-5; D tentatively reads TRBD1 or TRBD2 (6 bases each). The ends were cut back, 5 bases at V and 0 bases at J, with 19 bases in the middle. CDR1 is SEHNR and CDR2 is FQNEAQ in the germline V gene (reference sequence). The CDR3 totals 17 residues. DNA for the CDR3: TGTGCCAGCAGCGTGGTTTTCGGGGGCTTGTACCAAGAGACCCAGTACTTC. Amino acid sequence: CASSVVFGGLYQETQYF.

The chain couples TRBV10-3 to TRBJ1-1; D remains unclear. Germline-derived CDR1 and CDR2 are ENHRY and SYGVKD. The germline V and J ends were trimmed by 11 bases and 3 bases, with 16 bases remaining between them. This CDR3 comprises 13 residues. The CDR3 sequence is CASRPDGDTEAFF. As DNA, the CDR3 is TGTGCCTCAAGACCCGATGGGGACACTGAAGCTTTCTTT.

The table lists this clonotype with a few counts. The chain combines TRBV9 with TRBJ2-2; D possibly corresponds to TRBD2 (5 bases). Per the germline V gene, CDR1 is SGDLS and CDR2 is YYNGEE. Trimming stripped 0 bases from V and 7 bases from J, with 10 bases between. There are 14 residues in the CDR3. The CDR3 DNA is TGTGCCAGCAGCGTAGTCGGGGTGGGCGGGGAGCTGTTTTTT. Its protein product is CASSVVGVGGELFF.

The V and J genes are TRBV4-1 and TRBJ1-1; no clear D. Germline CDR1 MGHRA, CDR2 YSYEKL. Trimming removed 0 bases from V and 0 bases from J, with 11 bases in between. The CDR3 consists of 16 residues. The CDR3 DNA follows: TGCGCCAGCAGCCAAGATCGTCAGGAGTTGAACACTGAAGCTTTCTTT. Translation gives CASSQDRQELNTEAFF.

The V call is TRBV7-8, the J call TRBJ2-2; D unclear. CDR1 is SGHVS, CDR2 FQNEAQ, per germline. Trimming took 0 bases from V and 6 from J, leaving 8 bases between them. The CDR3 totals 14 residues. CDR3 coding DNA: TGTGCCAGCAGCTTAGCGGGATGGTCCGGGGAGCTGTTTTTT. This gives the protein CASSLAGWSGELFF.

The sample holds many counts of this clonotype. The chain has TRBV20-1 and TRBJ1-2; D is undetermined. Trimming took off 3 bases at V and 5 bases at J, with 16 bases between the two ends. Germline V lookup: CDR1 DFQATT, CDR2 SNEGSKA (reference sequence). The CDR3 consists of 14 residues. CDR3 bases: TGCAGTGCTAGGATACCCCAGGCACTATATGGCTACACCTTC. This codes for CSARIPQALYGYTF.

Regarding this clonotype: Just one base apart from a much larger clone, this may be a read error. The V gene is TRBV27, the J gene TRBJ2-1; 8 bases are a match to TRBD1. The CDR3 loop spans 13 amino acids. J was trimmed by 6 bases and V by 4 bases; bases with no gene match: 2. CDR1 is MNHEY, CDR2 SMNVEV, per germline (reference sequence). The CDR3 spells CASSWTGCNEQFF. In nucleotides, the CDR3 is TGTGCCAGCAGTTGGACAGGGTGCAATGAGCAGTTCTTC.

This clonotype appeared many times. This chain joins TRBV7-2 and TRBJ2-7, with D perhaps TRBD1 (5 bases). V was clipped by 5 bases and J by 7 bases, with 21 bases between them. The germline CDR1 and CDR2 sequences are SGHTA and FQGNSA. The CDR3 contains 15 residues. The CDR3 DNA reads TGTGCCAGCAGCCCGGCCTGGGCTGAACCAGGGGAGCAGTACTTC. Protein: CASSPAWAEPGEQYF.

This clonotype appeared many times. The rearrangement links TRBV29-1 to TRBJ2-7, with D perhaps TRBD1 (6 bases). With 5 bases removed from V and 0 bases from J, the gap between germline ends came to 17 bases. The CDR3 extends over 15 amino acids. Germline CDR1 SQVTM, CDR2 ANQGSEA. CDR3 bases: TGCAGCGTTTCACACCTAAGACAGGACTCCTACGAGCAGTACTTC. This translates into CSVSHLRQDSYEQYF.

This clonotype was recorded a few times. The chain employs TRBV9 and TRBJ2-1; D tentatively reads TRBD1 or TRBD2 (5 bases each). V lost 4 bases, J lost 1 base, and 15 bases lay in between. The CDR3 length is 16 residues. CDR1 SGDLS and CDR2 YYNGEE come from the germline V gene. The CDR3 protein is CASSPQGEWSYNEQFF. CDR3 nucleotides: TGTGCCAGCAGCCCGCAAGGGGAGTGGTCCTACAATGAGCAGTTCTTC.

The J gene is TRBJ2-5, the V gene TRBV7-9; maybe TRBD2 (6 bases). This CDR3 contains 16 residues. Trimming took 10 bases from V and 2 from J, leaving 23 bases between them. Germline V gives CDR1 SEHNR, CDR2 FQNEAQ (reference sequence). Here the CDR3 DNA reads TGTGCCACCGAGGGTTCCGGGAGATGGGTGCAAGAGACCCAGTACTTC. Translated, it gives CATEGSGRWVQETQYF.

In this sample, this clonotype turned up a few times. The CDR3 coding sequence is TGTGCCAGCAGTGATCCGGGATGGTACCGCGATGAGCAGTTCTTC. Its translation is CASSDPGWYRDEQFF. The chain carries TRBV2 and TRBJ2-1; D is perhaps TRBD2 (5 bases). V lost 3 bases, J lost 8 bases, and 17 bases lay in between. CDR1 and CDR2 (germline): SNHLY, FYNNEI. The CDR3 extends over 15 amino acids.

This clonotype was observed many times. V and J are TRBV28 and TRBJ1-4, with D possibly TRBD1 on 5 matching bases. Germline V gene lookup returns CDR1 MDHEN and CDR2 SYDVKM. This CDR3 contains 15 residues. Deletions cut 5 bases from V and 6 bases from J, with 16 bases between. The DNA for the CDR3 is TGTGCCAGCAGTGCACCCGCTGGGACGGATGAAAAACTGTTTTTT. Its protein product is CASSAPAGTDEKLFF.

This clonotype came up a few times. Here the CDR3 reads CASSSRSAGATDTQYF. The CDR3 region has the DNA TGTGCCAGCAGTTCTCGGTCAGCGGGAGCCACAGATACGCAGTATTTT. This sequence joins TRBV7-3 and TRBJ2-3; 8 nucleotides match TRBD2. CDR1 is SGHTA, CDR2 FQGTGA, per germline. This CDR3 comprises 16 residues. J lost 2 bases, V lost 6 bases, and 10 bases had no gene match.

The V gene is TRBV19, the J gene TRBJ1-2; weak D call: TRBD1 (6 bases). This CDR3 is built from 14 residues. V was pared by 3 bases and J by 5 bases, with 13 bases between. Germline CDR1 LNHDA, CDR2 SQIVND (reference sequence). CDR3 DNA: TGTGCCAGTAGTATCTCAGGGGACTTTTATGGCTACACCTTC. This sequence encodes CASSISGDFYGYTF. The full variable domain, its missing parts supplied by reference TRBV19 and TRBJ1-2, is DGGITQSPKYLFRKEGQNVTLSCEQNLNHDAMYWYRQDPGQGLRLIYYSQIVNDFQKGDIAEGYSVSREKKESFPLTVTSAQKNPTAFYLCASSISGDFYGYTFGSGTRLTVV.

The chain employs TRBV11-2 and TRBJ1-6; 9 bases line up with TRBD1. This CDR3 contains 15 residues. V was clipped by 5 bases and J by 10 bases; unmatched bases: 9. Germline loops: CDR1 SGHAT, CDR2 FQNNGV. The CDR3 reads CASSKTGTGTSPLHF. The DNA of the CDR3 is TGTGCCAGCAGCAAGACCGGGACAGGGACCTCACCCCTCCACTTT.

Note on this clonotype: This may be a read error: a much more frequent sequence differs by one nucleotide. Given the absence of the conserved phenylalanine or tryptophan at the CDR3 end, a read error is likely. CDR3 protein: CASSFSTSYNEQFI. In DNA, the CDR3 is TGTGCCAGCAGCTTCAGTACTTCCTACAATGAGCAGTTCATC. The chain employs TRBV7-9 and TRBJ2-1; D ambiguous. The CDR3 spans 14 residues. The germline CDR1 and CDR2 sequences are SEHNR and FQNEAQ (reference sequence). V lost 3 bases to trimming and J lost 1 base, with 7 bases between them.